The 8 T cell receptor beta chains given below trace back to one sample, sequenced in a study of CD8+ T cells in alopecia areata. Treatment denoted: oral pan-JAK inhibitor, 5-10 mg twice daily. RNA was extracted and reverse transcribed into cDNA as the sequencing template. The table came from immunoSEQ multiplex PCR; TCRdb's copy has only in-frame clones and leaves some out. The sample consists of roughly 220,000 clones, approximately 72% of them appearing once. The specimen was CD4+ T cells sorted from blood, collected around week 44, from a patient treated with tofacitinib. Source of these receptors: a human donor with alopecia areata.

CDR3 in amino acids: CASSLRAMGEKLFF. CDR3 DNA sequence: TGTGCCAGCAGCTTGAGGGCCATGGGAGAAAAACTGTTTTTT. The genes are TRBV5-6 and TRBJ1-4; D is uncertain. This CDR3 spans 14 amino acids. Germline loops: CDR1 SGHDT, CDR2 YYEEEE. V was pared by 1 base and J by 8 bases, with 12 bases between.

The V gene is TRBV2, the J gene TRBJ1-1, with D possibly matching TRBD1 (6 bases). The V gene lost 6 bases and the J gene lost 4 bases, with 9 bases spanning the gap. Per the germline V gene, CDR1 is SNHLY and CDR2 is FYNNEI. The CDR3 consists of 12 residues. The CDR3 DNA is TGTGCCAGCAGGGACAGAGCCACTGAAGCTTTCTTT. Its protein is CASRDRATEAFF.

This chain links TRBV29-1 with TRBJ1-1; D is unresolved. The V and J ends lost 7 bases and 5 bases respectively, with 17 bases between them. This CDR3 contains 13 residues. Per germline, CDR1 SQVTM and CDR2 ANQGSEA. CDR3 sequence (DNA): TGCAGCGCCAGCCGGTTGGGGAAGACTGAAGCTTTCTTT. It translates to CSASRLGKTEAFF.

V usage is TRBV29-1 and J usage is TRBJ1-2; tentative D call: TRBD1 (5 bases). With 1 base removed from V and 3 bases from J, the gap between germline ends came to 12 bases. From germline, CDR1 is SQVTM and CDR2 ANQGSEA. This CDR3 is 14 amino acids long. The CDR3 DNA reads TGCAGCGTTGAAGGGACACAACTACACTATGGCTACACCTTC. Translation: CSVEGTQLHYGYTF.

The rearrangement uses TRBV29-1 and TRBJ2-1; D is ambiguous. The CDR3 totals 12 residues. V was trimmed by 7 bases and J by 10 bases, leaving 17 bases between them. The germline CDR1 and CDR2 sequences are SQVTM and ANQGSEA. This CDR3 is CSAISGQYEQFF. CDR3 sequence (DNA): TGCAGCGCCATTTCCGGGCAATACGAGCAGTTCTTC.

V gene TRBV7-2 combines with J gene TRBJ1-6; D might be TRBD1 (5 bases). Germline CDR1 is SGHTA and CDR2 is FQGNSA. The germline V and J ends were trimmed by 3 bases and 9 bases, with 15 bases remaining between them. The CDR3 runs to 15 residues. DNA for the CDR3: TGTGCCAGCAGCTTGGGAAACAGGCAATCTTCACCCCTCCACTTT. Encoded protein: CASSLGNRQSSPLHF.

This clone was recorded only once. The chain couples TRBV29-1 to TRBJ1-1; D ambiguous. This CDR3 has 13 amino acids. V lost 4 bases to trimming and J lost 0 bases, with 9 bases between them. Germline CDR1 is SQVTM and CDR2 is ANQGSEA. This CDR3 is CSVGEGLNTEAFF. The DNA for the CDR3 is TGCAGCGTTGGGGAGGGTTTGAACACTGAAGCTTTCTTT.

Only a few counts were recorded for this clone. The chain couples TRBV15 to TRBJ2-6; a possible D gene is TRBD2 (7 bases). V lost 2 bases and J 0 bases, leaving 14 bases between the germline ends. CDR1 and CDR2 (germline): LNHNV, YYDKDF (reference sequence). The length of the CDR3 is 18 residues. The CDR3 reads CATSRPLGGRSGANVLTF. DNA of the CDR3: TGTGCCACCAGCAGACCACTCGGGGGGCGCTCTGGGGCCAACGTCCTGACTTTC.